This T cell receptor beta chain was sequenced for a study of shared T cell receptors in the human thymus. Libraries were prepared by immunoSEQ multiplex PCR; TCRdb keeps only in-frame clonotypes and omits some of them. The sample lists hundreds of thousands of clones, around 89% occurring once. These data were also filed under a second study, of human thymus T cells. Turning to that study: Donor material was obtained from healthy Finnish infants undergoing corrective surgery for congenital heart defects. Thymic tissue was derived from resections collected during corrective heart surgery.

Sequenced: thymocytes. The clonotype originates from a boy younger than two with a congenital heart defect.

The CDR3 nucleotides read TGCGCCAGCAGCCCAACCCCGAGGGCCAGAGAGACCCAGTACTTC. This translates into CASSPTPRARETQYF. This chain links TRBV4-3 with TRBJ2-5, with D perhaps matching TRBD2 (5 bases). The CDR3 covers 15 residues. The germline V gene has CDR1 LGHNA and CDR2 YSLEER. Between the trimmed V and J ends, which lost 4 bases and 4 bases, there was a span of 16 bases.